This paragraph reports one T cell receptor (beta chain). The germline gives CDR1 MNHEY, CDR2 SVGAGI. After removal of 6 bases from V and 2 bases from J, the junction contained 9 bases not matched to a gene. The CDR3 is 15 residues long. Methods used by the authors: Nucleated cell counts were estimated from reference gene primer amplification. The protocol was immunoSEQ multiplex PCR, while the TCRdb copy is restricted to in-frame clones and leaves out a portion. The DNA was the basis for D and trimming; V, J and clone size are from that table. The sample shows 250,000 to 300,000 clones, 80% to 90% of them seen only once. The data were taken from a study of blood T cell repertoires in COVID-19. About the study: Nucleic acid was either cDNA or gDNA, and it came from T cells, B-cell-depleted T cells, or PBMCs.

The chain links TRBV6-5 to TRBJ2-7, with 8 bases aligning to TRBD1. This clonotype originated in a woman aged 70-85 years with COVID-19, enrolled during active disease. Specimen: peripheral blood. As DNA, the CDR3 is TGTGCCAGCAGCCCCGGACAGGGAAACACCTACGAGCAGTACTTC. It codes for CASSPGQGNTYEQYF.